This T cell receptor (beta chain) originates from a study of blood T cell repertoires in COVID-19. Patients at the Seattle site were enrolled during active infection and followed longitudinally. The assay was immunoSEQ multiplex PCR, and TCRdb's table has in-frame clones only and misses some. The repertoire holds just over 350,000 clones, around nine tenths seen once, with about 7.6% in the top ten. The ends lost 0 bases at V and 2 bases at J; junction bases unmatched: 2. CDR3 length: 14 residues. Germline V CDR1 and CDR2: SGHRS, YFSETQ. This TCR derives from a woman aged 55-75 years with COVID-19, enrolled during active disease. Material: peripheral blood. The J gene is TRBJ2-7, the V gene TRBV5-1; 7 bases match TRBD1. The CDR3 DNA sequence: TGCGCCAGCAGCTTGGGAGACAGGGCCTACGAGCAGTACTTC. This translates into CASSLGDRAYEQYF.